This T cell receptor beta chain emerged from a study of vaccination and CD4 T cells after COVID-19. Overall study context: The control cultures got either a CEFX pool, an HIV-1 Nef pool, or no peptide at all.

Scientists ran DNA taken from cultured CD4+ T cells through the Oncomine TCR Beta short-read assay for sequencing. Genomic DNA was taken out of cultured CD4+ T cells by extraction. Each CDR3 protein gets one entry after TCRdb re-called the PCR reads with MiXCR. This sample yields fewer than 9,500 distinct CDR3 sequences, of which less than 40% are seen a single time; roughly a fifth belongs to the top ten. Regarding the study as a whole: Reactive clone data from convalescent patients indicated a median of about 88% appearing only post-vaccination.

Treatment specified: roughly 11-day PBMC culture with coronavirus spike peptide pools or control peptides (ViraFEST assay). Those CD4+ T cells from the unexposed donor predate the COVID-19 pandemic (2011-2018). Deletions cut 7 bases from V and 4 bases from J, with 25 bases between. The CDR3 contains 17 residues. Germline V gene lookup returns CDR1 MNHEY and CDR2 SVGEGT. This clonotype was seen only a few times. Its target is not known. The chain carries TRBV6-2 or TRBV6-3 and TRBJ2-5, with no clear D. The sequence derives from a human donor in good health. The sequenced sample consisted of CD4+ T cells from blood, cultured in vitro. This CDR3 reads CASTPLWLRQNRETQYF. CDR3 sequence (DNA): TGTGCCAGCACCCCGCTTTGGTTGCGGCAGAATAGAGAGACCCAGTACTTC.